These 18 T cell receptor beta chains share one sample of origin, sequenced in a study of blood T cell repertoires in COVID-19. Sequencing used immunoSEQ multiplex PCR; TCRdb keeps in-frame clones, though not all of them. The table lists hundreds of thousands of clones, more than 70% of them singletons. The sample was peripheral blood. The source is a woman aged 45-60 years with COVID-19, enrolled during active disease.

The chain has TRBV7-2 and TRBJ1-2; a weak D match, TRBD1 (5 bases). The CDR3 is 17 amino acids. Germline loops: CDR1 SGHTA, CDR2 FQGNSA. V was trimmed by 1 base and J by 3 bases, leaving 18 bases between them. CDR3 in amino acids: CASSLVSTGARDYGYTF. For the CDR3, the DNA is TGTGCCAGCAGCTTAGTTAGCACAGGAGCAAGGGACTATGGCTACACCTTC.

This chain links TRBV18 with TRBJ1-4; TRBD1 is a possible D gene (5 bases). The ends were cut back, 4 bases at V and 5 bases at J, with 17 bases in the middle. The CDR3 consists of 16 residues. The germline V gene encodes CDR1 KGHSH and CDR2 LQKENI. The CDR3 DNA reads TGTGCCAGCTCACTCCAGGGTGGAGAAGGGAATGAAAAACTGTTTTTT. It yields the protein CASSLQGGEGNEKLFF.

The rearrangement joins TRBV21-1 to TRBJ2-7; the tabulated D call, TRBD1, remains unverified against the DNA. TRBV21-1 is designated a pseudogene. The CDR3 sequence is 12 residues long. The CDR3 here is CANSGAPYEQYF. The CDR3 DNA is TGTGCCAACAGTGGGGCTCCCTACGAGCAGTACTTC.

This chain links TRBV21-1 with TRBJ2-7; the listed D gene, TRBD2, was not tested against the DNA. TRBV21-1 represents a pseudogene. CDR3 length: 14 residues. CDR3 loop: CAGSMTSRFIEQYF. The CDR3 DNA reads as TGTGCCGGCTCTATGACTAGTCGATTCATTGAGCAGTACTTC.

CDR3 residues: CAIAPAADTNYGYTF. The CDR3 coding sequence is TGTGCCATCGCCCCCGCGGCAGATACTAACTATGGCTACACCTTC. The J gene is TRBJ1-2, the V gene TRBV10-3; D not resolved. The germline V and J ends were trimmed by 8 bases and 0 bases, with 16 bases remaining between them. Germline CDR1 and CDR2: ENHRY and SYGVKD. The CDR3 sequence is 15 residues long.

The chain combines TRBV5-4 with TRBJ2-7, with D unclear. There are 16 residues in the CDR3. The germline V and J ends were trimmed by 4 bases and 2 bases, with 19 bases remaining between them. CDR1 is SGHNT, CDR2 YYREEE, per germline (reference sequence). Here the CDR3 DNA reads TGTGCCAGCAGCCCCCAGAGGAGTTTCAACCCCTACGAGCAGTACTTC. It codes for CASSPQRSFNPYEQYF.

V and J are TRBV29-1 and TRBJ2-3, with a tentative D call TRBD2 (7 bases). Looked up from germline, CDR1 is SQVTM and CDR2 is ANQGSEA. With 6 bases removed from V and 4 bases from J, the gap between germline ends came to 17 bases. This CDR3 comprises 14 residues. The DNA of the CDR3 is TGCAGCGTCCAAGGGGGGGGGCGCCCAGATACGCAGTATTTT. The encoded protein is CSVQGGGRPDTQYF.

The rearrangement uses TRBV30 and TRBJ1-3, with D unresolved. Germline V gene sequence: CDR1 GTSNPN, CDR2 SVGIG (reference sequence). The CDR3 sequence is 13 residues long. V was cut by 3 bases and J by 8 bases, with 14 bases left in between. The CDR3 spells CAWSSPGRDTIYF. The CDR3 DNA sequence: TGTGCCTGGAGCTCTCCGGGGAGGGACACCATATATTTT.

The CDR3 sequence: CASSLSDNEQFF. The DNA for the CDR3 is TGTGCCAGCAGCCTATCGGACAATGAGCAGTTCTTC. This chain uses TRBV11-3 with TRBJ2-1; D is undetermined. The CDR3 consists of 12 residues. V was clipped by 5 bases and J by 5 bases, with 7 bases between them. From germline, CDR1 is SGHNT and CDR2 YENEEA.

The chain employs TRBV5-6 and TRBJ2-3; D may be TRBD2 (5 bases). V lost 3 bases to trimming and J lost 3 bases, with 14 bases between them. The CDR3 covers 15 residues. CDR1 is SGHDT and CDR2 is YYEEEE in the germline V gene. CDR3 loop: CASSWEGSGTDTQYF. CDR3 coding DNA: TGTGCCAGCAGCTGGGAAGGGTCGGGGACAGATACGCAGTATTTT.

V and J are TRBV4-1 and TRBJ1-1; D not certain. This CDR3 has 14 amino acids. Germline assignment: CDR1 MGHRA and CDR2 YSYEKL. Trimming pared 8 bases from V and 1 base from J, leaving 14 bases between. The CDR3, as DNA: TGCGCCAGCGGGAGGGTAGGCCGGAACACTGAAGCTTTCTTT. This gives the protein CASGRVGRNTEAFF.

J is TRBJ1-4 and V is TRBV5-6; D is ambiguous. This CDR3 has 16 residues. V lost 4 bases, J lost 7 bases, and 20 bases lay in between. Germline loops: CDR1 SGHDT, CDR2 YYEEEE. The CDR3 spells CASSQIQPLGGEKLFF. CDR3 coding DNA: TGTGCCAGCAGCCAGATACAACCTCTGGGAGGTGAAAAACTGTTTTTT. The full variable domain, rest sourced from reference TRBV5-6 and TRBJ1-4, is DAGVTQSPTHLIKTRGQQVTLRCSPKSGHDTVSWYQQALGQGPQFIFQYYEEEERQRGNFPDRFSGHQFPNYSSELNVNALLLGDSALYLCASSQIQPLGGEKLFFGSGTQLSVL.

The V call is TRBV24-1, the J call TRBJ2-5; the match to TRBD1 covers 9 bases. V shed 4 bases, J shed 2 bases, and the junction held 4 bases outside the gene matches. Germline V gives CDR1 KGHDR, CDR2 SFDVKD. This CDR3 has 15 amino acids. The CDR3, as DNA: TGTGCCACCAGTGACTACGGGACAGGGCAAGAGACCCAGTACTTC. It codes for CATSDYGTGQETQYF.

This chain links TRBV4-1 with TRBJ2-7, with D tentatively TRBD2 (5 bases). Germline values: CDR1 MGHRA, CDR2 YSYEKL. The CDR3 runs to 16 residues. Deletions cut 1 base from V and 2 bases from J, with 15 bases between. This CDR3 is CASSQVSRGRTYEQYF. Here the CDR3 DNA reads TGCGCCAGCAGCCAAGTTTCCCGCGGGCGAACCTACGAGCAGTACTTC.

This chain's CDR3 is CAISGPTGRGKGGETQYF. CDR3 bases: TGTGCCATCAGTGGCCCGACAGGCAGGGGGAAAGGAGGAGAGACCCAGTACTTC. The chain couples TRBV10-3 to TRBJ2-5; 7 bases match TRBD1. Germline V gene data show CDR1 as ENHRY and CDR2 as SYGVKD. The ends lost 4 bases at V and 4 bases at J; junction bases unmatched: 18. The CDR3 loop spans 18 amino acids.

The genes are TRBV5-1 and TRBJ1-6, with TRBD1 matching over 7 bases. The CDR3 has 14 amino acids. Germline values: CDR1 SGHRS, CDR2 YFSETQ. V lost 2 bases to trimming and J lost 6 bases; unmatched junction nucleotides: 2. CDR3 in amino acids: CASSFQGGNSPLHF. CDR3 nucleotides: TGCGCCAGCAGCTTTCAGGGGGGTAATTCACCCCTCCACTTT. Together with reference TRBV5-1 and TRBJ1-6, the CDR3 gives the full variable domain: KAGVTQTPRYLIKTRGQQVTLSCSPISGHRSVSWYQQTPGQGLQFLFEYFSETQRNKGNFPGRFSGRQFSNSRSEMNVSTLELGDSALYLCASSFQGGNSPLHFGNGTRLTVT.

The table lists this clone with a count of one. This chain connects TRBV2 to TRBJ1-2, with D maybe TRBD1 (5 bases). Trimming cost V 9 bases and J 2 bases, with 7 bases left between them. The germline CDR1 and CDR2 sequences are SNHLY and FYNNEI. CDR3 length: 11 amino acids. In DNA form, the CDR3 reads TGTGCCAGTCGACAGAACTATGGCTACACCTTC. It encodes CASRQNYGYTF.

Note on this clone: Other DNA sequences in the same sample also yield this CDR3. The rearrangement joins TRBV27 to TRBJ1-1; TRBD1 agrees at 11 bases. The CDR3 runs 15 residues. The germline V gene encodes CDR1 MNHEY and CDR2 SMNVEV (reference sequence). V trimming: 0 bases; J trimming: 4 bases; junction bases outside the gene matches: 1. CDR3 in amino acids: CASSLSGTGGTEAFF. As DNA, the CDR3 is TGTGCCAGCAGTTTATCAGGGACAGGGGGCACTGAAGCTTTCTTT.